Below, 22 T cell receptor beta chains from the same sample are listed, as sequenced in a study of Tregs in tolerant kidney transplant recipients. TCRdb keeps only in-frame clones here, not all; method: immunoSEQ multiplex PCR. The table lists 81,000 or so clones, 90% to 95% of them singletons, with roughly 1.5% in the top ten. Related graft donors supplied nonmyeloablative bone marrow transplants, and mixed chimerism was transient. The input for sequencing was CD4+ T cells from blood (PBMCs), taken 24 months after the transplant. The receptors stem from a human patient who received a combined kidney and bone marrow transplant. Certain T cells may be donor cells from the graft.

This chain links TRBV19 with TRBJ1-5; perhaps TRBD1 as D (5 bases). This CDR3 is 16 amino acids long. CDR1 and CDR2 from the germline V gene are LNHDA and SQIVND (reference sequence). Trimming shortened V by 8 bases and J by 2 bases, and 19 bases separated the two germline ends. The CDR3 DNA follows: TGTGCCAGTTCTGGGGAGGGGCTCAGGGGCAATCAGCCCCAGCATTTT. This gives the protein CASSGEGLRGNQPQHF.

This clone was detected once. The chain combines TRBV29-1 with TRBJ2-1; the match to TRBD2 covers 16 bases. Germline CDR1 is SQVTM and CDR2 is ANQGSEA. The V gene end was trimmed by 6 bases and the J gene end by 10 bases; junction bases not matched to a gene: 12. The CDR3 consists of 16 residues. The CDR3 nucleotides read TGCAGCGTAGCCGGGACTAGCGGGAGGGCCAAGTTGGAGCAGTTCTTC. Amino acids: CSVAGTSGRAKLEQFF.

This clone was seen more than once but under ten times. The chain links TRBV5-6 to TRBJ2-3; possibly TRBD2 for D (7 bases). Germline CDR1 and CDR2: SGHDT and YYEEEE. The CDR3 covers 16 residues. Trimming took 4 bases from V and 0 from J, leaving 15 bases between them. The CDR3 here is CASSLLGGPSTDTQYF. Written as DNA, the CDR3 is TGTGCCAGCAGCCTGCTGGGGGGGCCTAGCACAGATACGCAGTATTTT.

The rearrangement links TRBV30 to TRBJ2-3; 8 bases line up with TRBD1. The V gene's germline CDR1 is GTSNPN and CDR2 SVGIG (reference sequence). The CDR3 spans 14 residues. The junction had 2 bases not matched to a gene; V was cut back by 1 base and J by 2 bases. The CDR3 protein is CAWSAGQDTDTQYF. In nucleotides, the CDR3 is TGTGCCTGGAGTGCGGGACAGGACACAGATACGCAGTATTTT.

The chain combines TRBV5-1 with TRBJ1-6, with 9 bases that match TRBD1. V was pared by 4 bases and J by 10 bases, with 6 bases of the junction left unmatched. Germline V gives CDR1 SGHRS, CDR2 YFSETQ. The CDR3 covers 14 residues. CDR3 loop: CASSPGTGKSPLHF. In DNA form, the CDR3 reads TGCGCCAGCAGCCCCGGGACAGGGAAATCACCCCTCCACTTT.

The chain combines TRBV30 with TRBJ1-6; D remains ambiguous. Trimming pared 3 bases from V and 5 bases from J, leaving 8 bases between. Germline values: CDR1 GTSNPN, CDR2 SVGIG (reference sequence). There are 13 residues in the CDR3. CDR3 nucleotides: TGTGCCTGGAGCGGGATAGATAATTCACCCCTCCACTTT. This encodes CAWSGIDNSPLHF. The whole variable domain, remainder taken from reference TRBV30 and TRBJ1-6, is SQTIHQWPATLVQPVGSPLSLECTVEGTSNPNLYWYRQAAGRGLQLLFYSVGIGQISSEVPQNLSASRPQDRQFILSSKKLLLSDSGFYLCAWSGIDNSPLHFGNGTRLTVT.

V and J are TRBV5-1 and TRBJ2-5; TRBD2 matches 10 bases. This CDR3 is built from 18 residues. Looked up from germline, CDR1 is SGHRS and CDR2 is YFSETQ. J was trimmed by 2 bases and V by 1 base; bases with no gene match: 11. CDR3 loop: CASSLKASGGRFQETQYF. Here the CDR3 DNA reads TGCGCCAGCAGCTTGAAGGCTAGCGGGGGCCGATTTCAAGAGACCCAGTACTTC.

The genes are TRBV5-1 and TRBJ2-5; 11 bases map to TRBD2. Unmatched junction bases numbered 13, after V lost 2 bases and J lost 7 bases. CDR3 length: 17 amino acids. Germline V gives CDR1 SGHRS, CDR2 YFSETQ. The CDR3 DNA is TGCGCCAGCAGCTTCCGACTAGCGGGGCGGGCTGTTGGGACCCAGTACTTC. Its protein product is CASSFRLAGRAVGTQYF.

The gene calls are TRBV28 and TRBJ2-1, with 7 bases that match TRBD1. Unmatched junction bases numbered 6, after V lost 3 bases and J lost 4 bases. CDR3 length: 15 amino acids. Germline CDR1 and CDR2: MDHEN and SYDVKM. The CDR3 reads CASSLTGKPYNEQFF. In DNA form, the CDR3 reads TGTGCCAGCAGTTTGACAGGGAAGCCTTACAATGAGCAGTTCTTC.

Written as DNA, the CDR3 is TGTGCCAGCAGCTCCGGGACAGGGTTGACCTACGAGCAGTACTTC. This translates into CASSSGTGLTYEQYF. The rearrangement uses TRBV28 and TRBJ2-7; TRBD1 matches at 9 bases. CDR1 is MDHEN, CDR2 SYDVKM, per germline. The CDR3 has 15 amino acids. J was trimmed by 2 bases and V by 6 bases; bases with no gene match: 8. Drawing the rest from reference TRBV28 and TRBJ2-7, the complete variable domain is DVKVTQSSRYLVKRTGEKVFLECVQDMDHENMFWYRQDPGLGLRLIYFSYDVKMKEKGDIPEGYSVSREKKERFSLILESASTNQTSMYLCASSSGTGLTYEQYFGPGTRLTVT.

This clone occurred once. V gene TRBV7-9 combines with J gene TRBJ1-2; D call uncertain. This CDR3 has 13 amino acids. Deletions cut 4 bases from V and 5 bases from J, with 11 bases between. Germline V gene data show CDR1 as SEHNR and CDR2 as FQNEAQ (reference sequence). The DNA for the CDR3 is TGTGCCAGCAGCTCCAGGAGGACTTATGGCTACACCTTC. It specifies CASSSRRTYGYTF.

The genes are TRBV30 and TRBJ2-2; 9 bases line up with TRBD2. The V and J ends lost 3 bases and 3 bases, in that order; junction bases with no gene match: 8. The CDR3 is 16 amino acids. Germline CDR1 is GTSNPN and CDR2 is SVGIG (reference sequence). The CDR3 nucleotides are TGTGCCTGGAGGAGGACTAGCGCTCGGGACACCGGGGAGCTGTTTTTT. It specifies CAWRRTSARDTGELFF.

This chain joins TRBV10-3 and TRBJ1-2, with D possibly being TRBD1 (5 bases). V lost 2 bases, J lost 6 bases, and 10 bases lay in between. From germline, CDR1 is ENHRY and CDR2 SYGVKD. The length of the CDR3 is 13 residues. The CDR3 sequence: CAISEAGGDGYTF. DNA for the CDR3: TGTGCCATCAGTGAGGCGGGGGGAGATGGCTACACCTTC.

The V and J genes are TRBV5-8 and TRBJ2-5; 7 bases match TRBD2. This CDR3 comprises 16 residues. J gave up 5 bases and V 4 bases, and 14 bases lay outside the gene matches. Germline V lookup: CDR1 SGHTS, CDR2 YDEGEE. The CDR3 region is CASSLFSGLAEETQYF. CDR3 coding DNA: TGTGCCAGCAGCCTTTTCTCGGGGCTAGCGGAGGAGACCCAGTACTTC.

The rearrangement joins TRBV21-1 to TRBJ2-2; the table assigns TRBD1, which was not confirmed against the DNA. TRBV21-1 is termed a pseudogene. The CDR3 runs to 15 residues. In nucleotides, the CDR3 is TGTGCCAGCAGCCCCCCCCAGTCAGGTACCGGGGAGCTGTTTTTT. Translating gives CASSPPQSGTGELFF.

The chain employs TRBV7-2 and TRBJ2-7, with 7 bases that match TRBD2. The CDR3 consists of 14 residues. V gave up 5 bases and J gave up 2 bases; unmatched junction bases: 6. CDR1 and CDR2 from the germline V gene are SGHTA and FQGNSA. The CDR3 region is CASSRGGNTYEQYF. Written as DNA, the CDR3 is TGTGCCAGCAGCCGGGGAGGGAATACCTACGAGCAGTACTTC.

This chain joins TRBV7-8 and TRBJ1-5; D call uncertain. Per germline, CDR1 SGHVS and CDR2 FQNEAQ. The CDR3 spans 13 residues. Trimming removed 5 bases at V and 0 bases at J, with 5 bases between. The CDR3 here is CASSPNSNQPQHF. DNA of the CDR3: TGTGCCAGCAGCCCAAATAGCAATCAGCCCCAGCATTTT.

The CDR3 region has the DNA TGTGCCAGCAGGGGCACGGGACAGCGCACCGGGGAGCTGTTTTTT. Protein: CASRGTGQRTGELFF. The chain uses TRBV6-6 and TRBJ2-2; 7 nucleotides line up with TRBD1. This CDR3 has 15 residues. CDR1 and CDR2 (germline): MNHNY, SVGAGI (reference sequence). J gave up 4 bases and V 6 bases, and 8 bases lay outside the gene matches.

This sequence joins TRBV2 and TRBJ1-2, with TRBD1 matching 8 bases. This CDR3 has 16 residues. J lost 5 bases, V lost 1 base, and 9 bases had no gene match. Germline values: CDR1 SNHLY, CDR2 FYNNEI. CDR3 protein: CASSEGLGQGNYGYTF. The DNA of the CDR3 is TGTGCCAGCAGTGAAGGTCTCGGACAGGGAAATTATGGCTACACCTTC.

The genes are TRBV29-1 and TRBJ2-1; possible D gene TRBD2, 5 bases. Trimming took off 2 bases at V and 0 bases at J, with 11 bases between the two ends. This CDR3 is built from 15 residues. Germline values: CDR1 SQVTM, CDR2 ANQGSEA. As DNA, the CDR3 is TGCAGCGTTGAAATCGGGAAAAGCTCCTACAATGAGCAGTTCTTC. It yields the protein CSVEIGKSSYNEQFF.

The chain joins TRBV7-9 to TRBJ2-5; TRBD2 aligns across 10 bases. The CDR3 length is 17 residues. Germline CDR1 and CDR2: SEHNR and FQNEAQ (reference sequence). V lost 1 base, J lost 2 bases, and 7 bases stayed unmatched. The CDR3 region has the DNA TGTGCCAGCAGCTTAGGCCCAACTAGCGGGACACAAGAGACCCAGTACTTC. Translating gives CASSLGPTSGTQETQYF.

The rearrangement uses TRBV7-2 and TRBJ1-5; no reliable D call. Germline CDR1 SGHTA, CDR2 FQGNSA. The CDR3 covers 15 residues. Trimming removed 5 bases at V and 5 bases at J, with 16 bases between. The CDR3, as DNA: TGTGCCAGCAGCCTCGGTAGCCCAAAGGATCAGCCCCAGCATTTT. Its translation: CASSLGSPKDQPQHF.